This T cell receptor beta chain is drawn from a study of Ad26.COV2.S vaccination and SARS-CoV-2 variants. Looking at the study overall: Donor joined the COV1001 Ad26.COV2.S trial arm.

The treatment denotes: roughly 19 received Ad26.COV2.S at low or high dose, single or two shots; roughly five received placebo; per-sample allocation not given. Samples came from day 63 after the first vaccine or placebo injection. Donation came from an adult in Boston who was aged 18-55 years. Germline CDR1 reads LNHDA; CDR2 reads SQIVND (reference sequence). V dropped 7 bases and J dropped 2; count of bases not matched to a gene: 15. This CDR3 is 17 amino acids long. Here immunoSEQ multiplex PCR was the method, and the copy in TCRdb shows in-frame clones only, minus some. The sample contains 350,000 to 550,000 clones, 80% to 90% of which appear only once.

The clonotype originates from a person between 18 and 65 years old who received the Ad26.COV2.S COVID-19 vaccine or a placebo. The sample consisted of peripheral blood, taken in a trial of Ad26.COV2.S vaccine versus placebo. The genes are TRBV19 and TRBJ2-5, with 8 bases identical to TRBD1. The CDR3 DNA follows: TGTGCCAGTACCCCCACCGCGGCAGGACAGGGTCAAGAGACCCAGTACTTC. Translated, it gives CASTPTAAGQGQETQYF.